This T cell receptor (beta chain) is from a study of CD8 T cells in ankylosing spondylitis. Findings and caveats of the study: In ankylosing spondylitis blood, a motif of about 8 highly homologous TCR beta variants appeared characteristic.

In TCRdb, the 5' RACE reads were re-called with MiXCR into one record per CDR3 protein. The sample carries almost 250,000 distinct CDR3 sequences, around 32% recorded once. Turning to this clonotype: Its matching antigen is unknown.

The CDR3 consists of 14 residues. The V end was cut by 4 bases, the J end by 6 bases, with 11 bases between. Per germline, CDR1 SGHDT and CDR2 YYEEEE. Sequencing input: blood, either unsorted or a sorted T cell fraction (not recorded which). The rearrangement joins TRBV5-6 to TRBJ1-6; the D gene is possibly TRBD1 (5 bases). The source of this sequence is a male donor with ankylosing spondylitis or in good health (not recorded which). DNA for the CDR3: TGTGCCAGCAGCGTCTGGGGGGGTAATTCACCCCTCCACTTT. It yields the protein CASSVWGGNSPLHF. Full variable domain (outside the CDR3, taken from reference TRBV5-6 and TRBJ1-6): DAGVTQSPTHLIKTRGQQVTLRCSPKSGHDTVSWYQQALGQGPQFIFQYYEEEERQRGNFPDRFSGHQFPNYSSELNVNALLLGDSALYLCASSVWGGNSPLHFGNGTRLTVT.